What follows are 8 T cell receptor beta chains derived from one specimen sequenced in a study of OX40 agonist ivuxolimab in advanced cancers. The method was immunoSEQ multiplex PCR; TCRdb's version includes in-frame clones alone and lacks a portion of them. The sample consists of some 41,000 clones, just under 90% of them appearing once. The input for sequencing was CD4+ or CD8+ T cells sorted from blood, taken in a trial of the OX40 agonist ivuxolimab. These receptors all stem from an adult with an advanced solid tumor such as melanoma, head and neck, liver or kidney cancer.

CDR3 protein: CASSSLGQGRAGEQYF. The CDR3, as DNA: TGTGCCAGCAGTTCCCTTGGACAGGGTAGGGCAGGGGAGCAGTACTTC. The gene calls are TRBV6-5 and TRBJ2-7; the match to TRBD1 covers 8 bases. The CDR3 runs 16 residues. V gave up 4 bases and J gave up 7 bases; unmatched junction bases: 15. Germline CDR1 and CDR2: MNHEY and SVGAGI.

CDR3 region: CASRPLGLGETQYF. DNA for the CDR3: TGCGCCAGCAGGCCCCTAGGATTAGGGGAGACCCAGTACTTC. The rearrangement uses TRBV4-1 and TRBJ2-5, with D unclear. The CDR3 consists of 14 residues. With 6 bases removed from V and 5 bases from J, the gap between germline ends came to 16 bases. The germline gives CDR1 MGHRA, CDR2 YSYEKL.

The chain is built from TRBV15 and TRBJ2-7; D not resolved. V lost 0 bases, J lost 0 bases, and 9 bases lay in between. This CDR3 spans 15 amino acids. Germline V gene data show CDR1 as LNHNV and CDR2 as YYDKDF (reference sequence). The CDR3 here is CATSRDPKSSYEQYF. As DNA, the CDR3 is TGTGCCACCAGCAGAGATCCGAAGAGCTCCTACGAGCAGTACTTC.

The chain uses TRBV5-1 and TRBJ2-7, with a possible D match to TRBD2 (5 bases). Germline V CDR1 and CDR2: SGHRS, YFSETQ. Deletions cut 3 bases from V and 2 bases from J, with 9 bases between. The CDR3 totals 13 residues. The CDR3 loop reads CASSSPGAYEQYF. The CDR3, as DNA: TGCGCCAGCAGCTCGCCCGGGGCCTACGAGCAGTACTTC. Using reference TRBV5-1 and TRBJ2-7 for the parts outside the CDR3, the full variable domain is KAGVTQTPRYLIKTRGQQVTLSCSPISGHRSVSWYQQTPGQGLQFLFEYFSETQRNKGNFPGRFSGRQFSNSRSEMNVSTLELGDSALYLCASSSPGAYEQYFGPGTRLTVT.

The V call is TRBV15, the J call TRBJ2-6, with D uncertain. Trimming removed 3 bases from V and 1 base from J, with 4 bases in between. Germline loops: CDR1 LNHNV, CDR2 YYDKDF (reference sequence). The CDR3 runs 14 residues. The CDR3 region has the DNA TGTGCCACCAGCAGGGCTTCTGGGGCCAACGTCCTGACTTTC. This translates into CATSRASGANVLTF.

This clone has just one count. The chain uses TRBV7-3 and TRBJ2-7; D not resolved. The germline V and J ends were trimmed by 2 bases and 6 bases, with 14 bases remaining between them. The length of the CDR3 is 14 residues. Looked up from germline, CDR1 is SGHTA and CDR2 is FQGTGA. DNA of the CDR3: TGTGCCAGCAGCTTATCTGCGGAAATCGGCGAGCAGTACTTC. Encoded protein: CASSLSAEIGEQYF.

J is TRBJ2-1 and V is TRBV9, with D unclear. CDR3 length: 13 residues. Trimming removed 0 bases at V and 6 bases at J, with 7 bases between. Germline loops: CDR1 SGDLS, CDR2 YYNGEE. For the CDR3, the DNA is TGTGCCAGCAGCGTAGGGTTGCCCAATGAGCAGTTCTTC. It is translated as CASSVGLPNEQFF.

The chain joins TRBV28 to TRBJ2-1, with no clear D. Germline V CDR1 and CDR2: MDHEN, SYDVKM. The CDR3 totals 14 residues. Trimming shortened V by 7 bases and J by 10 bases, and 20 bases separated the two germline ends. The CDR3 protein is CASKASGLSREQFF. The CDR3 DNA reads TGTGCCAGCAAGGCGTCAGGTTTAAGTCGCGAGCAGTTCTTC.